Sequencing of this T cell receptor (beta chain) was carried out in a study of blood T cell repertoires in COVID-19. Assay: immunoSEQ multiplex PCR; the TCRdb copy retains only in-frame clones and omits some. Among fewer than 350,000 clones listed, nearly 90% were seen once. V was pared by 5 bases and J by 6 bases, with 12 bases of the junction left unmatched. Per germline, CDR1 PRHDT and CDR2 FYEKMQ (reference sequence). There are 15 residues in the CDR3. The V and J genes are TRBV13 and TRBJ2-5; 7 bases are shared with TRBD1. The source of this sequence is a man aged 18 to 30 with active or convalescent COVID-19. Sequencing was carried out using peripheral blood. CDR3 amino acids: CASSPGAGGIQTQYF. Here the CDR3 DNA reads TGTGCCAGCAGCCCCGGGGCAGGGGGTATACAGACCCAGTACTTC.